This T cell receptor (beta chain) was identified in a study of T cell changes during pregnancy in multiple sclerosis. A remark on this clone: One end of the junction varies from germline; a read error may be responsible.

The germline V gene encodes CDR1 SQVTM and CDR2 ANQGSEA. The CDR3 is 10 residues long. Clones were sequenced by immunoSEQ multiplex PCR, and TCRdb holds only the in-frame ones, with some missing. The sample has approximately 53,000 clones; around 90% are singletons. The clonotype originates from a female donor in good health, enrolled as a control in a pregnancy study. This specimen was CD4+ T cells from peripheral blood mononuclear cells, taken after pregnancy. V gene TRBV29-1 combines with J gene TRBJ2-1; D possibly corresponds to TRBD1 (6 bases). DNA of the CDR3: TGCAGCGTTTGGGACAATGAACAGTTCTTC. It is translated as CSVWDNEQFF.